These 25 T cell receptor beta chains were all obtained from the same sample, sequenced in a study of blood T cell repertoires in COVID-19. The protocol was immunoSEQ multiplex PCR, while the TCRdb copy is restricted to in-frame clones and leaves out a portion. The sample records some 520,000 clones, 85% to 90% being singletons. Source material: peripheral blood. These receptors all stem from a man aged 18 to 29 with COVID-19, enrolled during active disease.

J is TRBJ2-2 and V is TRBV2; D ambiguous. The CDR3 runs to 14 residues. V gave up 1 base and J gave up 1 base, with 4 bases separating them. Germline CDR1 is SNHLY and CDR2 is FYNNEI. The CDR3 DNA reads TGTGCCAGCAGTGAAGTCAGGAACACCGGGGAGCTGTTTTTT. It translates to CASSEVRNTGELFF.

This sequence joins TRBV12-3 or TRBV12-4 and TRBJ2-2, with D unclear. The ends were cut back, 7 bases at V and 4 bases at J, with 4 bases in the middle. This CDR3 comprises 11 residues. CDR3 sequence: CASTGTGELFF. The CDR3, as DNA: TGTGCCAGCACCGGCACCGGGGAGCTGTTTTTT.

J is TRBJ2-7 and V is TRBV19; D perhaps matches TRBD2 (6 bases). Germline CDR1 and CDR2: LNHDA and SQIVND (reference sequence). This CDR3 contains 14 residues. V was trimmed by 3 bases and J by 3 bases, leaving 12 bases between them. The CDR3 sequence is CASSMGGADYEQYF. The CDR3 DNA reads as TGTGCCAGTAGTATGGGAGGCGCGGACTACGAGCAGTACTTC. The full variable domain, completed using reference TRBV19 and TRBJ2-7, is DGGITQSPKYLFRKEGQNVTLSCEQNLNHDAMYWYRQDPGQGLRLIYYSQIVNDFQKGDIAEGYSVSREKKESFPLTVTSAQKNPTAFYLCASSMGGADYEQYFGPGTRLTVT.

The V call is TRBV29-1, the J call TRBJ2-5, with 7 bases lining up with TRBD1. The CDR3 contains 12 residues. Germline V lookup: CDR1 SQVTM, CDR2 ANQGSEA. The CDR3: CSERDSSGTQYF. DNA of the CDR3: TGCAGTGAAAGGGACAGTTCGGGGACCCAGTACTTC.

V and J are TRBV19 and TRBJ2-1; 7 bases agree with TRBD1. CDR1 LNHDA and CDR2 SQIVND come from the germline V gene (reference sequence). V gave up 9 bases and J gave up 6 bases; unmatched junction bases: 5. The CDR3 consists of 12 residues. The CDR3 reads CASRQGRNEQFF. The CDR3 nucleotides are TGTGCCAGCCGACAGGGCCGCAATGAGCAGTTCTTC.

The chain joins TRBV18 to TRBJ1-5; possibly TRBD1 for D (5 bases). In germline, CDR1 is KGHSH, CDR2 LQKENI. The CDR3 is 17 amino acids. V was trimmed by 5 bases and J by 0 bases, leaving 17 bases between them. The CDR3 protein is CASSDRAGRVSNQPQHF. The CDR3 DNA follows: TGTGCCAGCTCAGACCGGGCAGGGCGAGTTAGCAATCAGCCCCAGCATTTT.

J is TRBJ2-7 and V is TRBV19, with 11 bases that match TRBD2. This CDR3 contains 14 residues. The trim removed 6 bases at V and 5 bases at J, leaving 6 bases unmatched. Germline assignment: CDR1 LNHDA and CDR2 SQIVND (reference sequence). In nucleotides, the CDR3 is TGTGCCAGTAGCTATAGCGGGGGGGTCAACGAGCAGTACTTC. It encodes CASSYSGGVNEQYF.

The chain couples TRBV9 to TRBJ2-7, with TRBD2 identical over 8 bases. V was clipped by 1 base and J by 5 bases; unmatched bases: 2. CDR1 SGDLS and CDR2 YYNGEE come from the germline V gene. The CDR3 consists of 13 residues. CDR3 residues: CASSVNSGNEQYF. For the CDR3, the DNA is TGTGCCAGCAGCGTAAATAGCGGGAACGAGCAGTACTTC.

The rearrangement links TRBV10-1 to TRBJ2-2; 8 bases map to TRBD1. After removal of 8 bases from V and 3 bases from J, the junction contained 2 bases not matched to a gene. CDR3 length: 13 amino acids. From germline, CDR1 is WNHNN and CDR2 SYGVQD (reference sequence). The CDR3 coding sequence is TGCGCCAGCCGACAGGGGTACACCGGGGAGCTGTTTTTT. Its protein product is CASRQGYTGELFF.

As DNA, the CDR3 is TGCGCCAGCAAACTCGACAGGGCTAGCACAGATACGCAGTATTTT. Translation: CASKLDRASTDTQYF. This chain links TRBV5-1 with TRBJ2-3; 7 bases line up with TRBD1. This CDR3 is built from 15 residues. Losses at the gene ends were 6 bases for V and 0 bases for J; bases not matched to a gene: 7. Germline CDR1 is SGHRS and CDR2 is YFSETQ.

The chain couples TRBV27 to TRBJ2-5; D uncertain. V was trimmed by 5 bases and J by 0 bases, leaving 7 bases between them. Per germline, CDR1 MNHEY and CDR2 SMNVEV (reference sequence). The CDR3 loop spans 13 amino acids. In nucleotides, the CDR3 is TGTGCCAGCAGTCCCTATAACCAAGAGACCCAGTACTTC. Protein sequence: CASSPYNQETQYF.

The V gene is TRBV5-8, the J gene TRBJ2-2; D gene unclear. V gave up 3 bases and J gave up 4 bases, with 13 bases separating them. The CDR3 runs to 15 residues. Germline CDR1 is SGHTS and CDR2 is YDEGEE. In nucleotides, the CDR3 is TGTGCCAGCAGCTCCCTCGGTCGAACCACCGGGGAGCTGTTTTTT. Protein product: CASSSLGRTTGELFF.

About this clone: Other DNA sequences in this sample translate to the same CDR3. V usage is TRBV5-6 and J usage is TRBJ1-4; D is perhaps TRBD1 (5 bases). Per germline, CDR1 SGHDT and CDR2 YYEEEE. The CDR3 totals 14 residues. The V end was cut by 0 bases, the J end by 5 bases, with 8 bases between. Here the CDR3 reads CASSLGQGNEKLFF. The CDR3, as DNA: TGTGCCAGCAGCTTGGGGCAGGGAAATGAAAAACTGTTTTTT.

The J gene is TRBJ1-1, the V gene TRBV6-5; 9 bases fit TRBD1. The CDR3 is made up of 15 amino acids. Germline V gene sequence: CDR1 MNHEY, CDR2 SVGAGI. After removal of 1 base from V and 2 bases from J, the junction contained 2 bases not matched to a gene. CDR3 residues: CASSYLGQGNTEAFF. The CDR3 nucleotides read TGTGCCAGCAGTTACTTGGGACAGGGTAACACTGAAGCTTTCTTT.

The chain links TRBV11-2 to TRBJ2-1; 7 bases map to TRBD2. This CDR3 is 15 amino acids long. V lost 8 bases and J lost 5; bases outside the gene matches: 12. Germline V gene data show CDR1 as SGHAT and CDR2 as FQNNGV. Here the CDR3 DNA reads TGTGCCAGCGGACGACCGGGGACTAACAACAATGAGCAGTTCTTC. Translating gives CASGRPGTNNNEQFF.

The chain has TRBV6-5 and TRBJ2-7; 8 bases line up with TRBD1. V gave up 6 bases and J gave up 5 bases; unmatched junction bases: 6. This CDR3 has 13 amino acids. Germline V gene data show CDR1 as MNHEY and CDR2 as SVGAGI. CDR3 nucleotides: TGTGCCAGCAGCAAGACAGGGGCAGACGAGCAGTACTTC. Translating gives CASSKTGADEQYF.

V gene TRBV6-5 combines with J gene TRBJ2-2; D possibly corresponds to TRBD2 (6 bases). The CDR3 length is 13 residues. Trimming took off 8 bases at V and 6 bases at J, with 13 bases between the two ends. Germline V lookup: CDR1 MNHEY, CDR2 SVGAGI. For the CDR3, the DNA is TGTGCCAGCTCGCGGGAACGTGCCGGGGAGCTGTTTTTT. Its protein product is CASSRERAGELFF.

The chain combines TRBV5-1 with TRBJ2-3; 7 nucleotides match TRBD2. The CDR3 has 15 amino acids. V trimming: 0 bases; J trimming: 2 bases; junction bases outside the gene matches: 3. Germline CDR1 SGHRS, CDR2 YFSETQ. CDR3 amino acids: CASSLGGTNTDTQYF. Here the CDR3 DNA reads TGCGCCAGCAGCTTGGGGGGGACTAACACAGATACGCAGTATTTT.

V gene TRBV10-2 combines with J gene TRBJ2-1; 8 bases are shared with TRBD2. Germline CDR1 WSHSY, CDR2 SAAADI. This CDR3 has 14 amino acids. The V gene end was trimmed by 6 bases and the J gene end by 3 bases; junction bases not matched to a gene: 4. The CDR3, as DNA: TGCGCCAGCAGCACTACTAGCGGCTACAATGAGCAGTTCTTC. Amino acids: CASSTTSGYNEQFF.

This chain connects TRBV7-8 to TRBJ1-1; D is undetermined. Trimming left V 3 bases short and J 8 bases short, with 13 bases between. Germline loops: CDR1 SGHVS, CDR2 FQNEAQ. This CDR3 has 13 amino acids. The CDR3 here is CASSLRVYWEAFF. DNA for the CDR3: TGTGCCAGCAGCTTGCGGGTGTATTGGGAAGCTTTCTTT.

The J gene is TRBJ2-3, the V gene TRBV6-7, with a weak D call TRBD1 (6 bases). Being an ORF, TRBV6-7 has a function that is uncertain. V was cut by 4 bases and J by 0 bases, with 14 bases left in between. The CDR3 runs to 16 residues. CDR3 sequence reads: CASSLRWTESTDTQYF. Written as DNA, the CDR3 is TGTGCCAGCAGTTTAAGATGGACAGAGAGCACAGATACGCAGTATTTT.

The chain combines TRBV19 with TRBJ1-5; 11 bases are a match to TRBD1. This CDR3 is built from 17 residues. CDR1 is LNHDA, CDR2 SQIVND, per germline (reference sequence). The trim removed 5 bases at V and 3 bases at J, leaving 9 bases unmatched. DNA for the CDR3: TGTGCCAGTAGTGGACCCGGGACAGGGGGGTTCAATCAGCCCCAGCATTTT. This translates into CASSGPGTGGFNQPQHF.

This clone was seen only once. V and J are TRBV20-1 and TRBJ2-5; D gene unclear. The CDR3 spans 11 residues. V dropped 3 bases and J dropped 9 bases, with 11 bases sitting between them. Germline V lookup: CDR1 DFQATT, CDR2 SNEGSKA (reference sequence). The CDR3: CSARVGSAQYF. In DNA form, the CDR3 reads TGCAGTGCTAGGGTCGGTAGTGCCCAGTACTTC.

This clone appeared once. The genes are TRBV7-9 and TRBJ1-1; D remains ambiguous. The ends were cut back, 3 bases at V and 1 base at J, with 6 bases in the middle. CDR3 length equals 13 residues. Germline V lookup: CDR1 SEHNR, CDR2 FQNEAQ (reference sequence). For the CDR3, the DNA is TGTGCCAGCAGCTTGTGGGCGAACACTGAAGCTTTCTTT. Translation gives CASSLWANTEAFF.

The chain has TRBV27 and TRBJ2-7; D unclear. Germline V CDR1 and CDR2: MNHEY, SMNVEV (reference sequence). The CDR3 contains 13 residues. Trimming took off 4 bases at V and 3 bases at J, with 10 bases between the two ends. CDR3 bases: TGTGCCAGCAGTTCTATAAACAGCTACGAGCAGTACTTC. Translating it yields CASSSINSYEQYF.